This TCR beta chain was profiled in a study of blood T cell repertoires in COVID-19. Overall study context: T cells, B-cell-depleted T cells, or PBMCs provided the cDNA or gDNA that served as material.

Profiling relied on immunoSEQ multiplex PCR, and the TCRdb table lists in-frame clones only, not all of them. The top ten clones hold 0.53% of a sample with some 180,000 clones, over 75% of them seen once. Per germline, CDR1 LNHDA and CDR2 SQIVND (reference sequence). CDR3 size: 14 residues. V gave up 6 bases and J gave up 6 bases; unmatched junction bases: 5. This chain uses TRBV19 with TRBJ2-1; 10 bases line up with TRBD2. The clonotype was recovered from a man aged 45-65 years with acute or convalescent COVID-19. Source material: peripheral blood. The chain's CDR3 is CASRRLAGANEQFF. In DNA form, the CDR3 reads TGTGCCAGTAGGCGGCTAGCGGGAGCCAATGAGCAGTTCTTC.